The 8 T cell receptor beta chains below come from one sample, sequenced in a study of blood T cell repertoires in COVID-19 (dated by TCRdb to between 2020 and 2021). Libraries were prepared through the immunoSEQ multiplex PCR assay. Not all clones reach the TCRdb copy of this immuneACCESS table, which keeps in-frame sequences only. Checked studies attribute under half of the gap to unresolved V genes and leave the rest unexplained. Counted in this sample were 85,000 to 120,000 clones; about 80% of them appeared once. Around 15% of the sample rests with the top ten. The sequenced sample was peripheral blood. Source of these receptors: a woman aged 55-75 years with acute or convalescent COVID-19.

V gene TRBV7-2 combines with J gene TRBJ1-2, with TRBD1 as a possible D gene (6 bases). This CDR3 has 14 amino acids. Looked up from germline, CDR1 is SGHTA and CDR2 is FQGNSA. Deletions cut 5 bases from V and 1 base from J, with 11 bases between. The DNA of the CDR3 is TGTGCCAGCAGCCCAGACAGGAATAACTATGGCTACACCTTC. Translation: CASSPDRNNYGYTF.

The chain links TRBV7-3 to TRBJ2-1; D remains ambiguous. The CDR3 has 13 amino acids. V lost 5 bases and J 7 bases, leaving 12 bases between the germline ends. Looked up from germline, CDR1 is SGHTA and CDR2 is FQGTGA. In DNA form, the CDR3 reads TGTGCCAGCAGCCCCCGACCGGAGAATGAGCAGTTCTTC. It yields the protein CASSPRPENEQFF. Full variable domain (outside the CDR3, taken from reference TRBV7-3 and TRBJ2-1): GAGVSQTPSNKVTEKGKYVELRCDPISGHTALYWYRQSLGQGPEFLIYFQGTGAADDSGLPNDRFFAVRPEGSVSTLKIQRTERGDSAVYLCASSPRPENEQFFGPGTRLTVL.

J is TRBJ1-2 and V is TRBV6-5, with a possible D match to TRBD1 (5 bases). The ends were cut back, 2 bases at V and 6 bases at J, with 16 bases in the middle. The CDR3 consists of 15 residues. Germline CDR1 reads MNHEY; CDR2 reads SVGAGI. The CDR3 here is CASSYAYSSRDGYTF. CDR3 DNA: TGTGCCAGCAGTTACGCCTATTCTTCCAGGGATGGCTACACCTTC.

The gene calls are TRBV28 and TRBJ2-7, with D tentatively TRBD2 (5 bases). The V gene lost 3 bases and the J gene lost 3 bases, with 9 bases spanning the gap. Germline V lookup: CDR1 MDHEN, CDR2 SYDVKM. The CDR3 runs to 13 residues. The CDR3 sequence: CASSFARDYEQYF. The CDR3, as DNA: TGTGCCAGCAGTTTTGCTCGGGACTACGAGCAGTACTTC.

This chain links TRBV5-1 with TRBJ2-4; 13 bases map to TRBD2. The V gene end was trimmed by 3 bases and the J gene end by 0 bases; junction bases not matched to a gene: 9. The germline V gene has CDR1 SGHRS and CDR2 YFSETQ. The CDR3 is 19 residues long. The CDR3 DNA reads TGCGCCAGCAGCTCTGGACTAGCGGGGGACTTTCTAGCCAAAAACATTCAGTACTTC. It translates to CASSSGLAGDFLAKNIQYF.

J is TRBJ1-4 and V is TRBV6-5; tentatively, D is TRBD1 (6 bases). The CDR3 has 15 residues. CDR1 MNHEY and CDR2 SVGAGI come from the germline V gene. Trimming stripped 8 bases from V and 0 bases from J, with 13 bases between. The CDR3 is CASHLGGPTNEKLFF. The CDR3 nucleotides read TGTGCCAGCCACCTCGGGGGGCCAACTAATGAAAAACTGTTTTTT.

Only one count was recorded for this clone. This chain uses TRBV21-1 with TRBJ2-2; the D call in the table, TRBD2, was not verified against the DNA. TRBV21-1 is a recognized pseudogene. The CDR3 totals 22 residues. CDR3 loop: CASRSTDIGGFTSGRNTGELFF. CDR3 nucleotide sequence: TGTGCCAGCAGGTCAACCGATATTGGGGGATTTACTAGCGGGAGAAACACCGGGGAGCTGTTTTTT.

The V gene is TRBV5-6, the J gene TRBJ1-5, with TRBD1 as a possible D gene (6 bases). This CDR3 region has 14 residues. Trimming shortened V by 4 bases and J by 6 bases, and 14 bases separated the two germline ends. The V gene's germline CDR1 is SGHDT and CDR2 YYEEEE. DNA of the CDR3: TGTGCCAGCAGCCACACAGGGAGAGGTCAGCCCCAGCATTTT. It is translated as CASSHTGRGQPQHF.